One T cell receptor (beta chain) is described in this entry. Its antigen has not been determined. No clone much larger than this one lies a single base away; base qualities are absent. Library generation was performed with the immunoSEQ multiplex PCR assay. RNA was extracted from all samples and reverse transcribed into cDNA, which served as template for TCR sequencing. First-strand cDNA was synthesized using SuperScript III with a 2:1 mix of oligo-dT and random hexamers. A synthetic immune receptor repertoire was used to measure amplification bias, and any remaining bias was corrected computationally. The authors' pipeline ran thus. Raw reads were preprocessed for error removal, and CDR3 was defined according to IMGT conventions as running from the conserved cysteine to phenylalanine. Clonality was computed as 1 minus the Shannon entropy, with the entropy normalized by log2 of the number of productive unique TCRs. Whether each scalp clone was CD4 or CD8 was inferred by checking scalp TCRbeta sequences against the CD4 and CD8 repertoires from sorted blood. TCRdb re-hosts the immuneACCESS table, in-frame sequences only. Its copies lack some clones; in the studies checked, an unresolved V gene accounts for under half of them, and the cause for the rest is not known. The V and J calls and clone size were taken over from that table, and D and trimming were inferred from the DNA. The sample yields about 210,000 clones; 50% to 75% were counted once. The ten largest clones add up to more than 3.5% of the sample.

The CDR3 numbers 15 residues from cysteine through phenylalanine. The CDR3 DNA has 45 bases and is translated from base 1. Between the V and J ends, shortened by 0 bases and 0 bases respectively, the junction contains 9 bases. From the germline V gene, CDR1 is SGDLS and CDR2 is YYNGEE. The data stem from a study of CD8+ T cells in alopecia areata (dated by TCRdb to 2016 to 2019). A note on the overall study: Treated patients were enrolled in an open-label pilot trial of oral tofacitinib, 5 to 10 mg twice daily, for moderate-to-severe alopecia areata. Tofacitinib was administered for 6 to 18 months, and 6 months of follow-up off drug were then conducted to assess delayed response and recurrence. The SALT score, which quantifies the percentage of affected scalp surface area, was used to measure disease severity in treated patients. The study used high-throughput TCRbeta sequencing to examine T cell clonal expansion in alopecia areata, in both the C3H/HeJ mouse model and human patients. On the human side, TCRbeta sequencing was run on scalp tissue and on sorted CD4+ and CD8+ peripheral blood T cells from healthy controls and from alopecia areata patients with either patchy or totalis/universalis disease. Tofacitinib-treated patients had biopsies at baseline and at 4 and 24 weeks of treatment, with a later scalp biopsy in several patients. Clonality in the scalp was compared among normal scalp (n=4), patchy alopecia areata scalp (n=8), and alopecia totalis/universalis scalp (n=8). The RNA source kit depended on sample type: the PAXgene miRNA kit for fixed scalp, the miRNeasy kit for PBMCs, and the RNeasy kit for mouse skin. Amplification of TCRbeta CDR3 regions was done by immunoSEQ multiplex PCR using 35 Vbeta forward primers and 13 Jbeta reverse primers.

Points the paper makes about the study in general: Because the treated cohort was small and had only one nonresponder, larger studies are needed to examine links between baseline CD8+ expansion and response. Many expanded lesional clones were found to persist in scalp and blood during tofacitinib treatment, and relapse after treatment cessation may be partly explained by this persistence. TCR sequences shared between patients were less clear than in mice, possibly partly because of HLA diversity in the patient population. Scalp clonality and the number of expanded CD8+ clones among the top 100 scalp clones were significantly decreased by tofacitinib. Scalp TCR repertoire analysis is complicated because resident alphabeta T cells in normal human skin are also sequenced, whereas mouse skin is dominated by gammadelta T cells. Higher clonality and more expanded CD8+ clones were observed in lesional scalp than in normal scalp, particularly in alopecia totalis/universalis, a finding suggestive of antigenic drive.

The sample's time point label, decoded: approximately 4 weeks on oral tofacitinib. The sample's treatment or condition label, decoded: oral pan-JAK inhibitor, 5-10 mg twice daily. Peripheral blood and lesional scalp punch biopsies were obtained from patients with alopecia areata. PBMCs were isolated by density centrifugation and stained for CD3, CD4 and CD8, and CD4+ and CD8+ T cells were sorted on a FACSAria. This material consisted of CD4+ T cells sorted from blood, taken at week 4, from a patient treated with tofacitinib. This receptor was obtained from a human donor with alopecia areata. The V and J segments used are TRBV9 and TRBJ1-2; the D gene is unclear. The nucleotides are TGTGCCAGCAGCGTAGGGGAGATAGCTAACTATGGCTACACCTTC. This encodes CASSVGEIANYGYTF.